Listed below are T cell receptor beta chains from one sample, sequenced in a study of T cell responses to AZD1222 COVID-19 vaccine. Generated by immunoSEQ multiplex PCR, the TCRdb table keeps only in-frame clones and is missing some. The sample holds about 120,000 clones, roughly nine tenths seen once. The sample here was peripheral blood, taken on day 0 of AZD1222 vaccination. These receptors originate from an adult in good health. Each CDR3 is given with its conserved first and last residue. A D gene is named only where the DNA matches it firmly. The listing skips clone size in some rows; elsewhere it reads once, few, many or a size class.

size: .; D: .; V: TRBV19; J: TRBJ2-1; DNA: TGTGCCAGTAGTATGGCGTCCTACAATGAGCAGTTCTTC; CDR3: CASSMASYNEQFF
size: .; D: TRBD1; V: TRBV6-5; J: TRBJ1-1; DNA: TGTGCCAGCAGCTCGACAGGGAGGAGCGCTGAAGCTTTCTTT; CDR3: CASSSTGRSAEAFF
size: .; D: TRBD1; V: TRBV11-2; J: TRBJ1-4; DNA: TGTGCCAGCAGGGTCGGGACAGGGTCCCCTCAGGAAAAACTGTTTTTT; CDR3: CASRVGTGSPQEKLFF
size: .; D: .; V: TRBV10-3; J: TRBJ2-3; DNA: TGTGCCATTGGACATCCGGGCACAGATACGCAGTATTTT; CDR3: CAIGHPGTDTQYF
size: once; D: TRBD2; V: TRBV7-8; J: TRBJ2-3; DNA: TGTGCCAGCAGCTTAGCTCTAGCGGGAGCGCGTGAGGATACGCAGTATTTT; CDR3: CASSLALAGAREDTQYF
size: .; D: TRBD1; V: TRBV29-1; J: TRBJ2-5; DNA: TGCAGCGTTGCCAGGACAGGGGGTCAAGAGACCCAGTACTTC; CDR3: CSVARTGGQETQYF
size: .; D: TRBD2; V: TRBV5-1; J: TRBJ2-1; DNA: TGCGCCAGCAGATCAACTAGCGTAAGCTCCTACAATGAGCAGTTCTTC; CDR3: CASRSTSVSSYNEQFF
size: .; D: .; V: TRBV29-1; J: TRBJ2-7; DNA: TGCAGCGTTGAAGACAGAGGCTACTCCTACGAGCAGTACTTC; CDR3: CSVEDRGYSYEQYF
size: .; D: .; V: TRBV19; J: TRBJ2-1; DNA: TGTGCCAGTAGTATACCAGTCGCGCACAATGAGCAGTTCTTC; CDR3: CASSIPVAHNEQFF
size: .; D: .; V: TRBV5-1; J: TRBJ2-7; DNA: TGCGCCAGCAGCTTGGCCCCTAGCTCCTACGAGCAGTACTTC; CDR3: CASSLAPSSYEQYF
size: once; D: TRBD2; V: TRBV6-5; J: TRBJ2-7; DNA: TGTGCCAGCAGTTACGGGGTGCGGGAGGGCTACGAGCAGTACTTC; CDR3: CASSYGVREGYEQYF
size: once; D: .; V: TRBV3-1/TRBV3-2; J: TRBJ2-7; DNA: TGTGCCAGCAGCCAAGTTGGGGGTAGTCTGTACTTC; CDR3: CASSQVGGSLYF
size: .; D: TRBD1; V: TRBV27; J: TRBJ1-2; DNA: TGTGCCAGCAGGTCCACCGGGACAGGGGGCTTTGGCTACACCTTC; CDR3: CASRSTGTGGFGYTF
size: .; D: TRBD2; V: TRBV15; J: TRBJ2-5; DNA: TGTGCCACCAGCAGCGCCCTACTAGCGGGAGAGGACGAAACCCAGTACTTC; CDR3: CATSSALLAGEDETQYF
size: .; D: TRBD2; V: TRBV4-1; J: TRBJ2-7; DNA: TGCGCCAGCAGCCAAGAACCCCTAGCGGGCTACGAGCAGTACTTC; CDR3: CASSQEPLAGYEQYF
size: once; D: .; V: TRBV10-3; J: TRBJ1-2; DNA: TGTGCCTCCCAATTTGAGAACAGCTATGGCTACACCTTC; CDR3: CASQFENSYGYTF
size: .; D: .; V: TRBV30; J: TRBJ1-6; DNA: TGTGCCTGGAGTGTACGAAGGGATTCCCTCCACTTT; CDR3: CAWSVRRDSLHF
size: .; D: .; V: TRBV6-5; J: TRBJ1-1; DNA: TGTGCCAGCAGTTACTCATCGGGGGGCACTGAAGCTTTCTTT; CDR3: CASSYSSGGTEAFF
size: .; D: .; V: TRBV7-2; J: TRBJ2-7; DNA: TGTGCCAGCAGCTTAGATAGCGGCGACTACGAGCAGTACTTC; CDR3: CASSLDSGDYEQYF
size: .; D: .; V: TRBV6-4; J: TRBJ2-7; DNA: TGTGCCAGCAGTCCCGATGTGGGGGGAAGGGAGCAGTACTTC; CDR3: CASSPDVGGREQYF
size: .; D: TRBD2; V: TRBV5-1; J: TRBJ2-5; DNA: TGCGCCAGCTCACCAGGGACTAGCGGGAGTAAAGAGACCCAGTACTTC; CDR3: CASSPGTSGSKETQYF
size: many; D: .; V: TRBV12-2; J: TRBJ2-7; DNA: TGTGCAAGTCGCCCCAAACGCCCCCAGTGGGGGACCTACGAGCAGTACTTC; CDR3: CASRPKRPQWGTYEQYF
size: .; D: TRBD1; V: TRBV5-4; J: TRBJ2-7; DNA: TGTGCCAGCAGCTCGCTACTCACCGGGACAGGGGGTTACGAGCAGTACTTC; CDR3: CASSSLLTGTGGYEQYF
size: .; D: .; V: TRBV5-6; J: TRBJ1-2; DNA: TGTGCCAGCAGCTTGTCGTCAGACCATTTATATGGCTACACCTTC; CDR3: CASSLSSDHLYGYTF
size: .; D: .; V: TRBV19; J: TRBJ2-7; DNA: TGTGCCAGTAGTATGGTCGGCGAGCAGTACTTC; CDR3: CASSMVGEQYF
size: .; D: TRBD2; V: TRBV5-6; J: TRBJ2-2; DNA: TGTGCCAGCAGCTTGGGACTAGCGGGAGGCACCGGGGAGCTGTTTTTT; CDR3: CASSLGLAGGTGELFF
size: .; D: TRBD2; V: TRBV7-6; J: TRBJ2-7; DNA: TGTGCCAGCAGCGAGACTAGCGGGAGCTCCTACGAGCAGTACTTC; CDR3: CASSETSGSSYEQYF
size: .; D: TRBD2; V: TRBV5-4; J: TRBJ2-1; DNA: TGTGCCAGCAGCCCCCCCGGGGGCGGGAGGTACAATGAGCAGTTCTTC; CDR3: CASSPPGGGRYNEQFF
size: .; D: .; V: TRBV7-9; J: TRBJ1-1; DNA: TGTGCCAGCAGCTCAACAGAGAACACTGAAGCTTTCTTT; CDR3: CASSSTENTEAFF
size: .; D: TRBD2; V: TRBV18; J: TRBJ2-7; DNA: TGTGCCAGCTCACCAATAGCGGGAGGGAGAGTCGAGCAGTACTTC; CDR3: CASSPIAGGRVEQYF
size: .; D: .; V: TRBV4-2; J: TRBJ1-1; DNA: TGTGCCAGCAGCCTTGGAAGGAACACTGAAGCTTTCTTT; CDR3: CASSLGRNTEAFF
size: .; D: TRBD1; V: TRBV7-2; J: TRBJ1-3; DNA: TGTGCCAGCAGCTTAGGGACAGGGACTGGAAACACCATATATTTT; CDR3: CASSLGTGTGNTIYF
size: .; D: .; V: TRBV5-8; J: TRBJ1-5; DNA: TGTGCCAGCAGCTTGGGCAGGGGAAGTCAGCCCCAGCATTTT; CDR3: CASSLGRGSQPQHF
size: .; D: .; V: TRBV9; J: TRBJ1-1; DNA: TGTGCCAGCAGCGTAGGAGGATCCAGTGAAGCTTTCTTT; CDR3: CASSVGGSSEAFF
size: .; D: .; V: TRBV3-1/TRBV3-2; J: TRBJ1-5; DNA: TGTGCCAGCTCCTACGGGGGAGGGGATCAGCCCCAGCATTTT; CDR3: CASSYGGGDQPQHF